The clone carrying this T cell receptor (beta chain) was seen a single time. Its specificity is unknown. Blood got drawn at baseline, again on cycle 4 day 1, and then on cycle 7 day 1. This sample stems from a study of OX40 agonist ivuxolimab in advanced cancers. Background on the study: Partial responses were achieved by three patients, one with hepatocellular carcinoma and two with cutaneous melanoma. General study results and limits: On average, CD8+ T cells had more expanded clones than CD4+. Clonal expansion from baseline to week 6 occurred in both CD4+ and CD8+ T cells.

Produced via immunoSEQ multiplex PCR; TCRdb's table is partial and in-frame only. Found here are 15,000 to 20,000 clones, 74% of them singletons; the top ten hold about 30%. The CDR3 has 16 residues. Trimming cost V 5 bases and J 6 bases; bases outside gene matches: 9. CDR1 is SEHNR and CDR2 is FQNEAQ in the germline V gene (reference sequence). This receptor was obtained from an adult with an advanced solid tumor such as melanoma, head and neck, liver or kidney cancer. The chain carries TRBV7-9 and TRBJ2-3; 12 nucleotides match TRBD2. The material sequenced was CD4+ or CD8+ T cells sorted from blood, taken in a trial of the OX40 agonist ivuxolimab. CDR3 coding DNA: TGTGCCAGCAGCGTGGGACTAGCGGGTATCATGGATACGCAGTATTTT. This gives the protein CASSVGLAGIMDTQYF. Filled out from reference TRBV7-9 and TRBJ2-3, the complete variable domain reads DTGVSQNPRHKITKRGQNVTFRCDPISEHNRLYWYRQTLGQGPEFLTYFQNEAQLEKSRLLSDRFSAERPKGSFSTLEIQRTEQGDSAMYLCASSVGLAGIMDTQYFGPGTRLTVL.